This TCR beta chain was recovered during a study of blood T cell repertoires in COVID-19. Per the germline V gene, CDR1 is GTSNPN and CDR2 is SVGIG (reference sequence). V gave up 1 base and J gave up 4 bases; unmatched junction bases: 3. There are 14 residues in the CDR3. All enrollees were roughly 18 to 100 years old and from 20 to 30 US areas. Per the original data handling: Estimated nucleated cell counts came from reference gene primer amplification. Clones were read by immunoSEQ multiplex PCR, and TCRdb kept only the in-frame ones, dropping some. The V and J calls and the clone size are those of that table, but D and trimming were determined from the DNA. The sample records 220,000 or so clones, 82% being singletons.

The source material was PBMCs or T cells enriched from blood (not recorded which). The clonotype comes from a woman aged 55-69 years who had recovered from COVID-19. V is TRBV30 and J is TRBJ2-3; 9 bases fit TRBD1. Written as DNA, the CDR3 is TGTGCCTGGAGTGACAGGGGGCGCCCAGATACGCAGTATTTT. It specifies CAWSDRGRPDTQYF.